This record looks at one T cell receptor (beta chain) sequence and its context. Its matching antigen is unknown. This record comes from a study of blood T cells in healthy people across ages. Broader study findings: The fall in TCR beta diversity per million T cells was roughly linear with age.

Trimming removed 4 bases from V and 7 bases from J, with 14 bases in between. The CDR3 has 14 residues. Germline assignment: CDR1 LGHNA and CDR2 YSLEER. Sample-barcoded 5' priming and a J-beta primer mix drove a second PCR of 7 to 11 cycles. A single record per CDR3 protein comes from TCRdb applying MiXCR to the 5' RACE reads. Here the sample spans over a million distinct CDR3 sequences, about 42% being singletons. Sequences were obtained from blood. The origin of this receptor is a woman aged 18-29 years in good health. This chain links TRBV4-3 with TRBJ2-4; D could derive from TRBD1 or TRBD2 (5 bases each). The CDR3 sequence: CASSLGPRGNIQYF. CDR3 nucleotide sequence: TGCGCCAGCAGCCTGGGACCCCGAGGGAACATTCAGTACTTC.